This T cell receptor beta chain was sequenced in a study of Graves' ophthalmopathy and Graves' hyperthyroidism. Points from the study as a whole: Among thyroid clonotypes expanded above 0.001 frequency, most also appeared in blood.

V gave up 1 base and J gave up 2 bases; unmatched junction bases: 5. CDR3 length equals 16 residues. The V gene's germline CDR1 is SNHLY and CDR2 FYNNEI. Transcripts of RNA were the source for amplifying TCR beta CDR3 regions. A first-round RT-PCR used HTBI primers, followed by a second-round multiplex PCR. TCRdb redid the calling of the multiplex PCR reads with MiXCR, one entry per CDR3 protein. The sample has around 340,000 distinct CDR3 sequences, about a sixth seen once. Under 3 months in duration, the ophthalmopathy in affected donors had moderate-to-severe activity, CAS ≥3 and NOSPECS ≥4. Excluded: other autoimmune disease, uncontrolled infection, pregnancy or lactation. A diagnosis was made from clinical symptoms together with serum thyroxine, TRAb, thyroid ultrasound and orbital computed tomography. With respect to this clonotype: Its antigen is currently unknown.

The chain employs TRBV2 and TRBJ2-5; TRBD2 matches at 9 bases. This sequence originates from an adult man with Graves' ophthalmopathy. Sequencing was performed on peripheral blood. The CDR3 region has the DNA TGTGCCAGCAGTGAAGAGCGGGAGGCATATCAAGAGACCCAGTACTTC. This sequence encodes CASSEEREAYQETQYF. The full variable domain, with the rest looked up from reference TRBV2 and TRBJ2-5, is EPEVTQTPSHQVTQMGQEVILRCVPISNHLYFYWYRQILGQKVEFLVSFYNNEISEKSEIFDDQFSVERPDGSNFTLKIRSTKLEDSAMYFCASSEEREAYQETQYFGPGTRLLVL.